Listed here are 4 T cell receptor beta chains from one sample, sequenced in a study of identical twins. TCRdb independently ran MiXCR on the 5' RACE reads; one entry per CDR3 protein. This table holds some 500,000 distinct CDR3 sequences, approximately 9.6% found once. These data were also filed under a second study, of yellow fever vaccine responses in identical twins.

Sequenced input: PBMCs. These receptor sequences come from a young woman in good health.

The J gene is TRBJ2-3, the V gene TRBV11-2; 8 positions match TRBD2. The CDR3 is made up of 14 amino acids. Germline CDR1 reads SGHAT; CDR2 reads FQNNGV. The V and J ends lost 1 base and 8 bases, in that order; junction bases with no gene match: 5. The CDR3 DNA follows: TGTGCCAGCAGCTTAGGCGGGAGGCTAGGTACGCAGTATTTT. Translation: CASSLGGRLGTQYF.

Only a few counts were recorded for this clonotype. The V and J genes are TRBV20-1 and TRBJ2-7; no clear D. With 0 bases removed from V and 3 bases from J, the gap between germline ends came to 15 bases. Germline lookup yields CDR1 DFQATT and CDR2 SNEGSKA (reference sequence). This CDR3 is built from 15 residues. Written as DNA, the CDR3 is TGCAGTGCTAGAGATATCGTCGGGCCGAGCTACGAGCAGTACTTC. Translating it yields CSARDIVGPSYEQYF.

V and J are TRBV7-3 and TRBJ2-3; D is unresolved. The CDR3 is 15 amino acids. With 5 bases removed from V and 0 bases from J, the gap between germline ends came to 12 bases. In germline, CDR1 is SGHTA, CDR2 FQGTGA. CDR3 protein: CASSPWSSSTDTQYF. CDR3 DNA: TGTGCCAGCAGCCCCTGGTCGAGCAGCACAGATACGCAGTATTTT.

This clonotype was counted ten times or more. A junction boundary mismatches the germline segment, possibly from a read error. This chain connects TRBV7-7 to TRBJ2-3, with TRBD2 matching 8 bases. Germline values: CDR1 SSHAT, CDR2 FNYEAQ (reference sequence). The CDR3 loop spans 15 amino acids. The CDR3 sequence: CASSSGLATGDTQYF. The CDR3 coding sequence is TGTGCTAGCAGCTCCGGACTAGCAACCGGTGATACGCAGTATTTT.